The 28 T cell receptor beta chains below all came from one sample that was sequenced in a study of OX40 agonist ivuxolimab in advanced cancers. The table came from immunoSEQ multiplex PCR; TCRdb's copy has only in-frame clones and leaves some out. The sample carries about 77,000 clones, around 94% recorded once. The sequencing here drew on CD4+ or CD8+ T cells sorted from blood, taken in a trial of the OX40 agonist ivuxolimab. The receptor set was obtained from an adult with an advanced solid tumor such as melanoma, head and neck, liver or kidney cancer.

V usage is TRBV25-1 and J usage is TRBJ2-1; 11 nucleotides match TRBD2. This CDR3 spans 14 amino acids. The V gene's germline CDR1 is MGHDK and CDR2 SYGVNS. The junction had 1 base not matched to a gene; V was cut back by 6 bases and J by 3 bases. The CDR3 sequence: CASRGLADYNEQFF. In nucleotides, the CDR3 is TGTGCCAGCAGGGGACTAGCGGACTACAATGAGCAGTTCTTC.

The chain is built from TRBV13 and TRBJ2-1; 7 positions match TRBD1. Trimming took 0 bases from V and 0 from J; bases not matched to a gene: 5. Germline values: CDR1 PRHDT, CDR2 FYEKMQ (reference sequence). The CDR3 has 17 amino acids. The CDR3 region is CASSLGGAGGSYNEQFF. The CDR3 nucleotides are TGTGCCAGCAGCTTAGGGGGCGCAGGGGGCTCCTACAATGAGCAGTTCTTC.

The chain couples TRBV5-4 to TRBJ1-1; 9 bases match TRBD1. The CDR3 has 14 amino acids. V dropped 6 bases and J dropped 7; count of bases not matched to a gene: 10. The germline V gene encodes CDR1 SGHNT and CDR2 YYREEE (reference sequence). CDR3 sequence (DNA): TGTGCCAGCACCCAACAGGGGGCAGTCGTTGAAGCTTTCTTT. Protein: CASTQQGAVVEAFF.

This chain links TRBV9 with TRBJ1-2; 8 nucleotides match TRBD1. V was pared by 7 bases and J by 4 bases, with 12 bases of the junction left unmatched. There are 15 residues in the CDR3. CDR1 and CDR2 from the germline V gene are SGDLS and YYNGEE. In DNA form, the CDR3 reads TGTGCCAGCGGGAGGGCCGGGACAGGTTCCTATGGCTACACCTTC. Protein: CASGRAGTGSYGYTF.

Concerning this clone itself: At one boundary the junction diverges from the germline segment, which might be a read error. This chain joins TRBV4-1 and TRBJ1-5; D not resolved. Germline V lookup: CDR1 MGHRA, CDR2 YSYEKL. This CDR3 contains 14 residues. In nucleotides, the CDR3 is TGCGCCAGCAGCGAAGAACCAGCGAATCAGCCCCAGCATTTT. Protein sequence: CASSEEPANQPQHF.

The chain carries TRBV20-1 and TRBJ1-1; D perhaps matches TRBD1 (5 bases). Germline-derived CDR1 and CDR2 are DFQATT and SNEGSKA (reference sequence). The CDR3 has 11 residues. The CDR3 DNA reads TGCATTAATGACAGGAACACTGAAGCTTTCTTT. This codes for CINDRNTEAFF.

This rearrangement joins TRBV12-5 to TRBJ2-2; D unclear. Trimming removed 2 bases at V and 0 bases at J, with 7 bases between. The germline V gene has CDR1 LGHNT and CDR2 FRNRAP. The length of the CDR3 is 15 residues. CDR3 residues: CASGLRSPNTGELFF. CDR3 nucleotides: TGTGCTAGTGGTTTGCGCAGTCCGAACACCGGGGAGCTGTTTTTT.

The chain couples TRBV9 to TRBJ1-5, with TRBD1 as a possible D gene (6 bases). The ends were cut back, 3 bases at V and 5 bases at J, with 15 bases in the middle. The CDR3 has 15 amino acids. Looked up from germline, CDR1 is SGDLS and CDR2 is YYNGEE. The CDR3 DNA is TGTGCCAGCAGCGAACAGGGTGTTAAGGATCAGCCCCAGCATTTT. Its translation: CASSEQGVKDQPQHF.

V gene TRBV4-2 combines with J gene TRBJ2-7, with TRBD1 identical over 9 bases. Germline CDR1 and CDR2: LGHNA and YNFKEQ. With 1 base clipped from V and 2 bases from J, the junction kept 3 bases outside the gene matches. The CDR3 totals 15 residues. The CDR3 DNA follows: TGTGCCAGCAGCCAAGGGGACAGGGCGACCTACGAGCAGTACTTC. Amino acid sequence: CASSQGDRATYEQYF.

The genes are TRBV9 and TRBJ2-1; unclear D gene. Trimming shortened V by 0 bases and J by 0 bases, and 10 bases separated the two germline ends. CDR3 length: 16 amino acids. Per germline, CDR1 SGDLS and CDR2 YYNGEE. The CDR3 bases are TGTGCCAGCAGCGTAGGATCCCCAGACTCCTACAATGAGCAGTTCTTC. Translation gives CASSVGSPDSYNEQFF.

V gene TRBV14 combines with J gene TRBJ1-6; maybe TRBD1 (5 bases). The CDR3 is 21 residues long. V gave up 0 bases and J gave up 0 bases, with 21 bases separating them. Germline-derived CDR1 and CDR2 are SGHDN and FVKESK. This CDR3 reads CASSQDQAGTEILSYNSPLHF. In DNA, the CDR3 is TGTGCCAGCAGCCAAGATCAAGCCGGGACCGAGATTCTCTCCTATAATTCACCCCTCCACTTT.

This chain uses TRBV7-8 with TRBJ2-7; TRBD1 or TRBD2 may be the D gene (5 bases each). The germline V gene encodes CDR1 SGHVS and CDR2 FQNEAQ. V was shortened by 3 bases and J by 6 bases, with 18 bases between the two germline ends. This CDR3 comprises 15 residues. The CDR3 loop reads CASSLRMGEFLEQYF. For the CDR3, the DNA is TGTGCCAGCAGCTTGAGGATGGGGGAGTTTCTCGAGCAGTACTTC.

This sequence joins TRBV19 and TRBJ1-1; D is possibly TRBD1 (5 bases). CDR3 length: 15 amino acids. V lost 3 bases and J 0 bases, leaving 11 bases between the germline ends. Germline loops: CDR1 LNHDA, CDR2 SQIVND (reference sequence). The CDR3 region is CASSMGGTMNTEAFF. CDR3 nucleotides: TGTGCCAGTAGTATGGGGGGGACCATGAACACTGAAGCTTTCTTT.

The CDR3 region has the DNA TGTGCCAGCAACAGCGGGGGGGCCCCCTACGAGCAGTACTTC. Its translation: CASNSGGAPYEQYF. The J gene is TRBJ2-7, the V gene TRBV2, with 10 bases identical to TRBD2. This CDR3 is built from 14 residues. CDR1 is SNHLY and CDR2 is FYNNEI in the germline V gene. V gave up 7 bases and J gave up 2 bases; unmatched junction bases: 5.

The chain joins TRBV10-3 to TRBJ1-2; no reliable D call. Trimming took off 6 bases at V and 0 bases at J, with 14 bases between the two ends. The CDR3 covers 15 residues. Looked up from germline, CDR1 is ENHRY and CDR2 is SYGVKD. CDR3 bases: TGTGCCATCAGCCCCGGGTCAGGAGCTAACTATGGCTACACCTTC. This codes for CAISPGSGANYGYTF.

The chain links TRBV20-1 to TRBJ1-1; the D is unclear. Germline CDR1 reads DFQATT; CDR2 reads SNEGSKA (reference sequence). Trimming shortened V by 3 bases and J by 9 bases, and 11 bases separated the two germline ends. The CDR3 runs 11 residues. The CDR3 region is CSARSSGKAFF. The CDR3, as DNA: TGCAGTGCTAGGTCGTCGGGGAAAGCTTTCTTT.

This clone appeared a single time. The chain has TRBV27 and TRBJ2-2; D is undetermined. Germline V gene data show CDR1 as MNHEY and CDR2 as SMNVEV (reference sequence). V gave up 5 bases and J gave up 2 bases, with 3 bases separating them. The CDR3 contains 12 residues. CDR3 nucleotides: TGTGCCAGCAGTCTAAACACCGGGGAGCTGTTTTTT. Its translation is CASSLNTGELFF.

V is TRBV5-6 and J is TRBJ2-2; D is unclear. This CDR3 has 12 amino acids. The germline V gene encodes CDR1 SGHDT and CDR2 YYEEEE. V was trimmed by 4 bases and J by 7 bases, leaving 8 bases between them. CDR3 sequence reads: CASSPYSGELFF. As DNA, the CDR3 is TGTGCCAGCAGCCCGTACAGCGGGGAGCTGTTTTTT.

This clone was observed once. The chain couples TRBV28 to TRBJ1-1; D remains unclear. This CDR3 spans 14 amino acids. Germline V lookup: CDR1 MDHEN, CDR2 SYDVKM. V lost 6 bases to trimming and J lost 0 bases, with 11 bases between them. Written as DNA, the CDR3 is TGTGCCAGCAGCCGGGATTTCTTGAACACTGAAGCTTTCTTT. Amino acids: CASSRDFLNTEAFF. Together with reference TRBV28 and TRBJ1-1, the CDR3 gives the full variable domain: DVKVTQSSRYLVKRTGEKVFLECVQDMDHENMFWYRQDPGLGLRLIYFSYDVKMKEKGDIPEGYSVSREKKERFSLILESASTNQTSMYLCASSRDFLNTEAFFGQGTRLTVV.

This chain connects TRBV6-6 to TRBJ2-5; TRBD1 agrees at 10 bases. The CDR3 sequence is 14 residues long. CDR1 MNHNY and CDR2 SVGAGI come from the germline V gene (reference sequence). J lost 4 bases, V lost 8 bases, and 7 bases had no gene match. Written as DNA, the CDR3 is TGTGCCAGCGCTCCGACAGGGGGCGCAGAGACCCAGTACTTC. Its translation is CASAPTGGAETQYF.

The chain couples TRBV6-5 to TRBJ2-3; TRBD2 matches at 8 bases. The length of the CDR3 is 14 residues. Trimming at V came to 7 bases and at J to 9 bases, leaving 12 bases not matched to a gene. The V gene's germline CDR1 is MNHEY and CDR2 SVGAGI. The CDR3 sequence is CASKQLLAEVTQYF. In nucleotides, the CDR3 is TGTGCCAGCAAGCAGTTACTAGCGGAGGTAACGCAGTATTTT.

V usage is TRBV5-8 and J usage is TRBJ2-1, with no clear D. V dropped 0 bases and J dropped 7 bases, with 11 bases sitting between them. CDR3 size: 14 residues. Germline values: CDR1 SGHTS, CDR2 YDEGEE. CDR3 coding DNA: TGTGCCAGCAGCTTGGAAGCAGGTGGAAATGAGCAGTTCTTC. Translation: CASSLEAGGNEQFF.

The chain carries TRBV5-4 and TRBJ2-7; D remains unclear. Trimming stripped 0 bases from V and 5 bases from J, with 21 bases between. The CDR3 has 17 amino acids. Per germline, CDR1 SGHNT and CDR2 YYREEE (reference sequence). The CDR3 is CASSLGPRLPLTNEQYF. CDR3 DNA: TGTGCCAGCAGCTTGGGTCCCCGGCTTCCCCTAACCAACGAGCAGTACTTC.

This chain links TRBV9 with TRBJ2-7; D gene unclear. The CDR3 is 14 amino acids. Per the germline V gene, CDR1 is SGDLS and CDR2 is YYNGEE. V was trimmed by 2 bases and J by 5 bases, leaving 14 bases between them. CDR3 DNA sequence: TGTGCCAGCAGCGTTTGGCCGGACCCTAACGAGCAGTACTTC. The encoded protein is CASSVWPDPNEQYF.

This rearrangement joins TRBV6-5 to TRBJ1-3; no definite D call. The germline V gene has CDR1 MNHEY and CDR2 SVGAGI. This CDR3 has 15 amino acids. V gave up 5 bases and J gave up 4 bases, with 15 bases separating them. The CDR3 DNA is TGTGCCAGCAGTCCCAGTAGTTTAATCGGAAACACCATATATTTT. Translation gives CASSPSSLIGNTIYF.

The chain links TRBV19 to TRBJ2-7; 8 bases line up with TRBD2. With V trimmed by 3 bases and J by 4 bases, 8 bases remained unmatched. CDR1 is LNHDA and CDR2 is SQIVND in the germline V gene (reference sequence). There are 15 residues in the CDR3. The chain's CDR3 is CASSIMPGGRYEQYF. DNA for the CDR3: TGTGCCAGTAGTATCATGCCGGGGGGGAGGTACGAGCAGTACTTC.

This chain connects TRBV25-1 to TRBJ2-5, with 12 bases that match TRBD1. CDR1 is MGHDK and CDR2 is SYGVNS in the germline V gene. V dropped 1 base and J dropped 5; count of bases not matched to a gene: 2. The CDR3 extends over 15 amino acids. CDR3 sequence (DNA): TGTGCCAGCAGTGAATGGGACAGGGGGCGGGAGACCCAGTACTTC. Protein sequence: CASSEWDRGRETQYF.

V usage is TRBV19 and J usage is TRBJ1-1, with D unresolved. The CDR3 spans 15 residues. Per germline, CDR1 LNHDA and CDR2 SQIVND (reference sequence). Trimming pared 1 base from V and 8 bases from J, leaving 17 bases between. In DNA form, the CDR3 reads TGTGCCAGTAGTATAGGATTCGGTCCAGCCTCCGAAGCTTTCTTT. This translates into CASSIGFGPASEAFF.